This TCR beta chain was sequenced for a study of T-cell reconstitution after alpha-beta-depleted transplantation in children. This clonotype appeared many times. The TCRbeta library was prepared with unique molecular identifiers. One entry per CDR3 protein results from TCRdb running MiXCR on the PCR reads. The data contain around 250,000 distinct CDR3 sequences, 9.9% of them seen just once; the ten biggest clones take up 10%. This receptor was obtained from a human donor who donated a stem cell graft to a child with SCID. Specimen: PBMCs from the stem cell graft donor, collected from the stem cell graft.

The CDR3 is CSAGRQDYTF. Here the CDR3 DNA reads TGCAGCGCCGGACGACAAGACTACACCTTC. This chain links TRBV29-1 with TRBJ1-2; D is uncertain. This CDR3 comprises 10 residues. Trimming stripped 7 bases from V and 10 bases from J, with 13 bases between. From germline, CDR1 is SQVTM and CDR2 ANQGSEA.